The clone carrying this T cell receptor (beta chain) was found many times. Antigen: not known. TCRdb reprocessed the 5' RACE reads via MiXCR and lists one record per CDR3 protein. This repertoire shows roughly 48,000 distinct CDR3 sequences, roughly 7.4% found once; its top ten account for about 8.5%. These data come from a study of CD8 T cells in ankylosing spondylitis. Study findings and constraints: Matched ankylosing spondylitis synovial fluid reportedly contained a significantly enriched population of disease-linked clones. One TCR beta motif, made up of several highly homologous variants, appeared characteristic of ankylosing spondylitis blood. Existing reports had already noted some motif variants in reactive arthritis synovial fluid and blood.

The CDR3 covers 15 residues. Unmatched junction bases numbered 13, after V lost 6 bases and J lost 7 bases. Germline values: CDR1 DFQATT, CDR2 SNEGSKA (reference sequence). Sequenced material: blood, either unsorted or a sorted T cell fraction (not recorded which). The chain carries TRBV20-1 and TRBJ1-5; the match to TRBD1 covers 9 bases. This clonotype was sampled from a female donor with ankylosing spondylitis or in good health (not recorded which). CDR3 loop: CSATLEDRGGQPQHF. The CDR3 DNA is TGCAGTGCAACCCTAGAGGACAGGGGAGGCCAGCCCCAGCATTTT.